The 32 T cell receptor beta chains given below trace back to one sample, sequenced in a study of blood T cells in healthy people across ages. Next came a second PCR, run for about 6 to 12 cycles, which used a sample-barcoded 5' primer along with a J-beta primer mix. TCRdb ran MiXCR on the 5' RACE reads and lists one entry per CDR3 protein. The sample lists about 670,000 distinct CDR3 sequences; 40% to 50% were seen once. Specimen: blood. Receptors were obtained from an elderly man in good health.

In the case of this clonotype: The junction departs from germline at one end; a sequencing error may be responsible. The V and J genes are TRBV20-1 and TRBJ2-1, with D unresolved. The CDR3 has 14 residues. From germline, CDR1 is DFQATT and CDR2 SNEGSKA (reference sequence). CDR3 residues: CSARRALDYNEQLF. CDR3 nucleotide sequence: TGCAGTGCTAGAAGGGCCCTAGATTACAATGAGCAGCTCTTC.

The chain couples TRBV4-2 to TRBJ2-7, with D maybe TRBD2 (6 bases). The CDR3 contains 13 residues. Germline-derived CDR1 and CDR2 are LGHNA and YNFKEQ. The germline V and J ends were trimmed by 0 bases and 10 bases, with 13 bases remaining between them. This chain's CDR3 is CASSQDLASAQYF. The DNA for the CDR3 is TGTGCCAGCAGCCAAGATCTGGCTAGCGCCCAGTACTTC.

This clonotype appeared a few times. V and J are TRBV5-1 and TRBJ2-7; tentative D call: TRBD1 (5 bases). The assigned J gene may be wrong: the sequence end matches TRBJ2-5 better. Germline V gives CDR1 SGHRS, CDR2 YFSETQ. The CDR3 contains 15 residues. CDR3: CASSSGVQGPETQYF. CDR3 sequence (DNA): TGCGCCAGCAGCTCTGGCGTTCAGGGCCCGGAGACCCAGTACTTC.

V and J are TRBV18 and TRBJ1-1, with D possibly matching TRBD1 (5 bases). Germline V gene data show CDR1 as KGHSH and CDR2 as LQKENI. The CDR3 length is 17 residues. V was clipped by 3 bases and J by 1 base, with 18 bases between them. CDR3 bases: TGTGCCAGCTCACCTTCAGGGCGGTCGGGGTCGAACACTGAAGCTTTCTTT. Its translation is CASSPSGRSGSNTEAFF.

This clonotype was counted between two and nine times. The chain recombines TRBV7-2 with TRBJ2-5; 14 bases are a match to TRBD2. Germline trimming cut 3 bases from V and 4 bases from J; bases unmatched to any gene: 7. This CDR3 is 17 amino acids long. Germline CDR1 SGHTA, CDR2 FQGNSA. As DNA, the CDR3 is TGTGCCAGCAGCTTCTCCCTTGGACTAGCGGGAGGAGAGACCCAGTACTTC. As protein: CASSFSLGLAGGETQYF.

This chain joins TRBV6-5 and TRBJ2-3, with 9 bases aligning to TRBD2. J was trimmed by 3 bases and V by 4 bases; bases with no gene match: 5. Germline loops: CDR1 MNHEY, CDR2 SVGAGI. This CDR3 is 15 amino acids long. DNA for the CDR3: TGTGCCAGCAGTTCTCTAGCGGGAAGGACAGATACGCAGTATTTT. It codes for CASSSLAGRTDTQYF.

The table lists this clonotype with many counts. The chain employs TRBV7-2 and TRBJ2-7; D is ambiguous. V shed 1 base and J shed 5 bases, with 12 bases lying between them. Germline lookup yields CDR1 SGHTA and CDR2 FQGNSA. The CDR3 consists of 14 residues. CDR3 nucleotide sequence: TGTGCCAGCAGCTTAGGCATTAGACTTAACGAGCAGTACTTC. It encodes CASSLGIRLNEQYF.

The V and J genes are TRBV5-4 and TRBJ2-5; D remains ambiguous. The CDR3 totals 13 residues. V lost 4 bases and J 2 bases, leaving 9 bases between the germline ends. CDR1 is SGHNT, CDR2 YYREEE, per germline (reference sequence). The CDR3, as DNA: TGTGCCAGCAGCGTGATTGCGCAAGAGACCCAGTACTTC. Its translation is CASSVIAQETQYF.

The chain employs TRBV18 and TRBJ2-3; 8 bases fit TRBD2. J gave up 1 base and V 8 bases, and 11 bases lay outside the gene matches. Per germline, CDR1 KGHSH and CDR2 LQKENI. This CDR3 has 16 residues. The CDR3 region is CASPRSSGGRTDTQYF. The CDR3 DNA sequence: TGTGCCAGCCCCCGGTCCAGCGGGGGTCGCACAGATACGCAGTATTTT.

The chain uses TRBV30 and TRBJ2-1; D is perhaps TRBD2 (5 bases). Germline V gene data show CDR1 as GTSNPN and CDR2 as SVGIG (reference sequence). V dropped 2 bases and J dropped 0 bases, with 8 bases sitting between them. This CDR3 has 14 residues. CDR3 loop: CAWSPGNSYNEQFF. CDR3 nucleotide sequence: TGTGCCTGGAGTCCCGGGAACTCCTACAATGAGCAGTTCTTC. Combining the CDR3 with reference TRBV30 and TRBJ2-1 gives the whole variable domain SQTIHQWPATLVQPVGSPLSLECTVEGTSNPNLYWYRQAAGRGLQLLFYSVGIGQISSEVPQNLSASRPQDRQFILSSKKLLLSDSGFYLCAWSPGNSYNEQFFGPGTRLTVL.

The rearrangement joins TRBV7-2 to TRBJ2-5; a possible D gene is TRBD1 (5 bases). There are 15 residues in the CDR3. Germline V gives CDR1 SGHTA, CDR2 FQGNSA. V was pared by 7 bases and J by 1 base, with 16 bases between. The CDR3 protein is CASKRARDFQETQYF. The CDR3 DNA is TGTGCCAGCAAACGGGCCAGGGATTTCCAAGAGACCCAGTACTTC.

The chain carries TRBV5-1 and TRBJ2-2; TRBD2 might be the D (6 bases). The germline V gene has CDR1 SGHRS and CDR2 YFSETQ. The V and J ends lost 2 bases and 3 bases respectively, with 11 bases between them. This CDR3 contains 15 residues. CDR3 region: CASSFNGGDTGELFF. CDR3 in DNA: TGCGCCAGCAGCTTTAACGGCGGGGACACCGGGGAGCTGTTTTTT.

This chain uses TRBV10-3 with TRBJ2-1; D is possibly TRBD2 (6 bases). The germline V gene has CDR1 ENHRY and CDR2 SYGVKD. This CDR3 is 17 amino acids long. Trimming shortened V by 2 bases and J by 0 bases, and 14 bases separated the two germline ends. CDR3 nucleotides: TGTGCCATCAGTGAGAGGGCTAGCGTGAGCTCCTACAATGAGCAGTTCTTC. It specifies CAISERASVSSYNEQFF.

The table lists this clonotype with a few counts. The chain links TRBV27 to TRBJ2-5; no clear D gene. The CDR3 runs 14 residues. CDR1 MNHEY and CDR2 SMNVEV come from the germline V gene (reference sequence). Trimming removed 5 bases from V and 4 bases from J, with 14 bases in between. The CDR3 loop is CASSRLVSGETQYF. The DNA for the CDR3 is TGTGCCAGCAGTCGGCTTGTCTCAGGAGAGACCCAGTACTTC.

The chain joins TRBV7-2 to TRBJ2-7; either TRBD1 or TRBD2 may fit D (6 bases each). This CDR3 has 15 amino acids. Germline V gene data show CDR1 as SGHTA and CDR2 as FQGNSA. Trimming took off 1 base at V and 2 bases at J, with 12 bases between the two ends. CDR3 coding DNA: TGTACCAGCAGCTTAGATGGGGGGCCGGCCTACGAGCAGTACTTC. The encoded protein is CTSSLDGGPAYEQYF.

Points on this clonotype: Germline is not matched at one junction end, which may reflect a read error. V gene TRBV7-2 combines with J gene TRBJ2-3, with D tentatively TRBD1 (6 bases). CDR3 size: 14 residues. Germline-derived CDR1 and CDR2 are SGHTA and FQGNSA. The CDR3 DNA sequence: TGTGACAGCAGCTCGAGAACAGGGCCAGATACGCAGTATTTT. It encodes CDSSSRTGPDTQYF.

This clonotype was detected only a few times. The rearrangement joins TRBV7-2 to TRBJ2-1; perhaps TRBD2 as D (6 bases). CDR3 length: 16 residues. Germline assignment: CDR1 SGHTA and CDR2 FQGNSA. Trimming took off 5 bases at V and 0 bases at J, with 14 bases between the two ends. The CDR3, as DNA: TGTGCCAGCAGCCCCCGGACTACAAACTCCTACAATGAGCAGTTCTTC. Translating gives CASSPRTTNSYNEQFF.

About this clonotype: Mismatch with germline at one junction end may stem from a read error. This sequence joins TRBV20-1 and TRBJ1-2; the D gene is possibly TRBD1 (6 bases). Germline lookup yields CDR1 DFQATT and CDR2 SNEGSKA (reference sequence). CDR3 size: 13 residues. Here the CDR3 reads CCAARGGAYGYTF. DNA for the CDR3: TGCTGTGCTGCGAGGGGGGGGGCCTATGGCTACACCTTC.

Note on this clonotype: One end of the junction varies from germline; a read error may be responsible. The V gene is TRBV2, the J gene TRBJ1-2, with D perhaps matching TRBD1 (5 bases). CDR1 is SNHLY and CDR2 is FYNNEI in the germline V gene. The CDR3 runs to 13 residues. The CDR3 nucleotides are TGTGCCAGCACTACGGGGGGGATCTATGACTACACCTTC. Its translation is CASTTGGIYDYTF.

This clonotype was counted between two and nine times. The chain carries TRBV20-1 and TRBJ2-1; D is uncertain. CDR3 length: 12 residues. The germline V and J ends were trimmed by 4 bases and 7 bases, with 11 bases remaining between them. Germline CDR1 and CDR2: DFQATT and SNEGSKA (reference sequence). CDR3 in amino acids: CSANLPTNEQFF. DNA for the CDR3: TGCAGTGCTAATTTACCTACAAATGAGCAGTTCTTC.

V and J are TRBV5-1 and TRBJ2-1, with 11 bases fitting TRBD2. The J call may be incorrect, as the DNA end agrees better with TRBJ2-7. From germline, CDR1 is SGHRS and CDR2 YFSETQ. This CDR3 is 16 amino acids long. CDR3 DNA sequence: TGCGCCAGCAGCCCGCCGGGACTAGCGGATTACAATGAGCAGTACTTC. It specifies CASSPPGLADYNEQYF.

This clonotype was seen at least ten times. Mismatch with germline at one junction end may stem from a read error. The chain combines TRBV29-1 with TRBJ2-7, with 10 bases fitting TRBD2. Germline CDR1 reads SQVTM; CDR2 reads ANQGSEA. The CDR3 sequence is 13 residues long. CDR3 in DNA: TGCAGCGTTAGCGGGAGGGCCTCCCACGAGCAGTACTTC. Translated, it gives CSVSGRASHEQYF.

This clonotype appeared once. The chain employs TRBV14 and TRBJ1-4, with unresolved D. Germline V CDR1 and CDR2: SGHDN, FVKESK. The CDR3 contains 16 residues. V was trimmed by 2 bases and J by 0 bases, leaving 10 bases between them. The CDR3 DNA reads TGTGCCAGCAGCCAATTCACTGGTGCAACTAATGAAAAACTGTTTTTT. Translation: CASSQFTGATNEKLFF.

In its sample, this clonotype was seen a few times. The rearrangement joins TRBV2 to TRBJ2-3, with TRBD2 matching 7 bases. The CDR3 extends over 16 amino acids. The V and J ends lost 6 bases and 6 bases, in that order; junction bases with no gene match: 15. Germline CDR1 is SNHLY and CDR2 is FYNNEI. As DNA, the CDR3 is TGTGCCAGCAGGCCCCTGCCGGGAGGACTGTCGGATACGCAGTATTTT. Encoded protein: CASRPLPGGLSDTQYF.

The chain has TRBV7-2 and TRBJ2-4; 8 nucleotides agree with TRBD2. This CDR3 region has 16 residues. CDR1 and CDR2 (germline): SGHTA, FQGNSA. V dropped 5 bases and J dropped 5; count of bases not matched to a gene: 11. The chain's CDR3 is CASSRGGTSRQNIQYF. The CDR3 DNA is TGTGCCAGCAGCCGTGGGGGGACTAGTCGGCAAAACATTCAGTACTTC.

This clonotype is a singleton in its sample. The chain recombines TRBV6-2 or TRBV6-3 with TRBJ2-7; D not certain. Per the germline V gene, CDR1 is MNHEY and CDR2 is SVGEGT. V was clipped by 6 bases and J by 2 bases, with 14 bases between them. The CDR3 is 14 amino acids. The CDR3 reads CASSARPHAYEQYF. The CDR3 DNA is TGTGCCAGCAGCGCCCGGCCGCATGCCTACGAGCAGTACTTC.

This chain links TRBV6-2 or TRBV6-3 with TRBJ2-7; 9 nucleotides match TRBD2. The assigned J gene may be wrong: the sequence end matches TRBJ2-5 better. Germline V gives CDR1 MNHEY, CDR2 SVGEGT. CDR3 size: 17 residues. CDR3 DNA sequence: TGTGCCAGCAGTTATGTTGGTCCGGGACTAGCAGAAGAGACCCAGTACTTC. This encodes CASSYVGPGLAEETQYF.

The genes are TRBV12-5 and TRBJ2-3, with TRBD1 matching 7 bases. V trimming: 8 bases; J trimming: 2 bases; junction bases outside the gene matches: 7. Looked up from germline, CDR1 is LGHNT and CDR2 is FRNRAP. CDR3 length: 14 amino acids. CDR3 residues: CASTGTASTDTQYF. The CDR3 nucleotides read TGTGCTAGTACAGGGACAGCTTCCACAGATACGCAGTATTTT.

This clonotype was recorded a few times. The chain recombines TRBV7-9 with TRBJ2-3; 9 bases are shared with TRBD1. V was clipped by 5 bases and J by 4 bases; unmatched bases: 4. Per the germline V gene, CDR1 is SEHNR and CDR2 is FQNEAQ (reference sequence). This CDR3 is built from 14 residues. The CDR3 DNA is TGTGCCAGCAGCCCCGGGACAGGGCCAGATACGCAGTATTTT. Translated: CASSPGTGPDTQYF.

The V and J genes are TRBV6-6 and TRBJ2-3, with D hard to call. The CDR3 loop spans 12 amino acids. Germline CDR1 MNHNY, CDR2 SVGAGI (reference sequence). Trimming took off 7 bases at V and 2 bases at J, with 7 bases between the two ends. The CDR3 nucleotides read TGTGCCAGCAATAAGGACACAGATACGCAGTATTTT. This sequence encodes CASNKDTDTQYF.

This rearrangement joins TRBV6-2 or TRBV6-3 to TRBJ2-1; D is perhaps TRBD2 (5 bases). CDR1 and CDR2 from the germline V gene are MNHEY and SVGEGT. Trimming pared 0 bases from V and 10 bases from J, leaving 7 bases between. The CDR3 consists of 12 residues. Here the CDR3 DNA reads TGTGCCAGCAGTTACTCGGAGGACGAGCAGTTCTTC. This gives the protein CASSYSEDEQFF.

V usage is TRBV5-1 and J usage is TRBJ2-1; tentative D call: TRBD1 (6 bases). The V and J ends lost 2 bases and 3 bases respectively, with 12 bases between them. CDR3 length: 15 amino acids. CDR1 is SGHRS, CDR2 YFSETQ, per germline. The CDR3: CASSFQGTLYNEQFF. The CDR3 region has the DNA TGCGCCAGCAGCTTCCAAGGGACACTCTACAATGAGCAGTTCTTC. The full variable domain, completed using reference TRBV5-1 and TRBJ2-1, is KAGVTQTPRYLIKTRGQQVTLSCSPISGHRSVSWYQQTPGQGLQFLFEYFSETQRNKGNFPGRFSGRQFSNSRSEMNVSTLELGDSALYLCASSFQGTLYNEQFFGPGTRLTVL.